A single sample is the source of the 20 T cell receptor beta chains below, sequenced in a study of T cell repertoires in cytomegalovirus infection. TCRdb fed the reads into MiXCR, producing one record per CDR3 protein. Of about 830,000 distinct CDR3 sequences in the sample, over 25% were seen once. No antigen has been identified for these receptors. Sequenced here: cultured CD8+ T cells from PBMCs, sampled from culture after CMV antigen stimulation. These receptor sequences come from a human donor in good health (CMV status not recorded). Some clones in this sample may be carry-over from other donors' samples.

The J gene is TRBJ2-4, the V gene TRBV6-5; D is ambiguous. Germline V CDR1 and CDR2: MNHEY, SVGAGI. The V and J ends lost 8 bases and 0 bases respectively, with 8 bases between them. The length of the CDR3 is 13 residues. The DNA for the CDR3 is TGTGCCAGCGGAGATTTAGCCAAAAACATTCAGTACTTC. Its protein product is CASGDLAKNIQYF.

The sample holds many counts of this clonotype. The genes are TRBV7-8 and TRBJ1-5; D remains unclear. V was clipped by 7 bases and J by 6 bases, with 22 bases between them. This CDR3 spans 16 amino acids. The V gene's germline CDR1 is SGHVS and CDR2 FQNEAQ. The CDR3 here is CASTSLGLEDRQPQHF. In DNA form, the CDR3 reads TGTGCCAGCACCTCCTTGGGTCTGGAGGATCGTCAGCCCCAGCATTTT.

The V call is TRBV20-1, the J call TRBJ2-7, with 10 positions matching TRBD1. V shed 6 bases and J 6 bases; nucleotides not matched to a gene: 8. The germline gives CDR1 DFQATT, CDR2 SNEGSKA (reference sequence). The CDR3 runs to 13 residues. The DNA of the CDR3 is TGCAGTGCCTCGGGACAGGGGATCGCCGAGCAGTACGTC. It codes for CSASGQGIAEQYV.

The rearrangement uses TRBV6-2 or TRBV6-3 and TRBJ2-1; possibly TRBD1 or TRBD2 for D (5 bases each). The V gene lost 2 bases and the J gene lost 2 bases, with 16 bases spanning the gap. This CDR3 comprises 17 residues. Germline CDR1 MNHEY, CDR2 SVGEGT. The CDR3 bases are TGTGCCAGCAGTTACCACCAGTATGGGGGTACCTACAATGAGCAGTTCTTC. Its protein product is CASSYHQYGGTYNEQFF.

Only one count was recorded for this clonotype. A much bigger clone sits one base away, suggesting this may be a read error. V is TRBV7-8 and J is TRBJ2-1; D is possibly TRBD1 or TRBD2 (6 bases each). CDR3 length equals 19 residues. In germline, CDR1 is SGHVS, CDR2 FQNEAQ. CDR3 in amino acids: CANSLATPGATLSYNEQFF. The CDR3 DNA reads as TGTGCCAACAGCTTAGCCACCCCGGGGGCCACCCTATCCTACAATGAGCAGTTCTTC.

The V and J genes are TRBV3-1 and TRBJ1-5, with D tentatively TRBD1 (5 bases). V lost 1 base and J lost 2, with 9 bases in between. The CDR3 spans 15 residues. CDR1 is LGHDT, CDR2 YNNKEL, per germline (reference sequence). CDR3 protein: CASSQGRVGNQPQHF. The CDR3 bases are TGTGCCAGCAGCCAAGGCAGGGTTGGCAATCAGCCCCAGCATTTT.

This clonotype was observed a handful of times. The V gene is TRBV7-9, the J gene TRBJ2-5, with D tentatively TRBD2 (7 bases). The germline V and J ends were trimmed by 5 bases and 5 bases, with 18 bases remaining between them. Germline CDR1 SEHNR, CDR2 FQNEAQ (reference sequence). The CDR3 contains 15 residues. As DNA, the CDR3 is TGTGCCAGCAGCCCCCTAAGGGGGGGCCTGGAGACCCAGTACTTC. It translates to CASSPLRGGLETQYF.

The rearrangement links TRBV29-1 to TRBJ1-1; D is uncertain. The CDR3 runs 13 residues. In germline, CDR1 is SQVTM, CDR2 ANQGSEA. With 6 bases removed from V and 0 bases from J, the gap between germline ends came to 11 bases. CDR3 nucleotide sequence: TGCAGCGTGACAAAGGGCATGAACACTGAAGCTTTCTTT. Amino acid sequence: CSVTKGMNTEAFF.

This clonotype has a single count. The V call is TRBV5-4, the J call TRBJ2-3; D not resolved. The germline V and J ends were trimmed by 4 bases and 0 bases, with 9 bases remaining between them. Germline-derived CDR1 and CDR2 are SGHNT and YYREEE (reference sequence). The CDR3 covers 14 residues. This CDR3 reads CASSRPGSTDTQYF. CDR3 bases: TGTGCCAGCAGCCGACCCGGGAGCACAGATACGCAGTATTTT.

The J gene is TRBJ1-2, the V gene TRBV11-1; D gene unclear. CDR3 length: 16 amino acids. Germline lookup yields CDR1 SGHAT and CDR2 FQDESV (reference sequence). V was pared by 4 bases and J by 0 bases, with 15 bases between. CDR3 amino acids: CASSSSHGFANYGYTF. The CDR3 bases are TGTGCCAGCAGCTCCAGCCACGGTTTTGCTAACTATGGCTACACCTTC.

The chain employs TRBV28 and TRBJ1-2; no clear D gene. Per germline, CDR1 MDHEN and CDR2 SYDVKM. The CDR3 is 14 amino acids. V lost 5 bases and J lost 1, with 11 bases in between. CDR3 sequence (DNA): TGTGCCAGCAGTCCTGCCCGGTTTAACTATGGCTACACCTTC. Translated: CASSPARFNYGYTF.

The J gene is TRBJ2-7, the V gene TRBV19; 8 bases map to TRBD1. There are 16 residues in the CDR3. Germline V CDR1 and CDR2: LNHDA, SQIVND (reference sequence). Losses at the gene ends were 3 bases for V and 7 bases for J; bases not matched to a gene: 14. CDR3 amino acids: CASSISGNRGTVEQYF. The CDR3 nucleotides are TGTGCCAGTAGTATTTCGGGGAACAGGGGGACGGTGGAGCAGTACTTC.

Concerning this clonotype: Sequence at one end of the junction differs from germline and may be a read error. The chain is built from TRBV7-9 and TRBJ2-7; D is uncertain. In germline, CDR1 is SEHNR, CDR2 FQNEAQ (reference sequence). The CDR3 loop spans 12 amino acids. DNA for the CDR3: TGTGCCAGCAGCTTTCTGGCCTACGAGCAGTGCTTC. Its translation is CASSFLAYEQCF.

V usage is TRBV7-6 and J usage is TRBJ1-5; tentatively, D is TRBD1 (5 bases). The CDR3 is 14 residues long. Germline lookup yields CDR1 SGHVS and CDR2 FNYEAQ. Between the trimmed V and J ends, which lost 5 bases and 5 bases, there was a span of 13 bases. CDR3 DNA sequence: TGTGCCAGCAGCCCCCCAGGGAAATATCAGCCCCAGCATTTT. Residues: CASSPPGKYQPQHF.

This clonotype has a handful of counts. V gene TRBV29-1 combines with J gene TRBJ2-7; 7 nucleotides align to TRBD1. V lost 7 bases and J lost 2; bases outside the gene matches: 5. Germline values: CDR1 SQVTM, CDR2 ANQGSEA. The CDR3 loop spans 12 amino acids. This chain's CDR3 is CSGTGDTYEQYF. The CDR3 nucleotides read TGCAGCGGAACAGGGGATACCTACGAGCAGTACTTC.

This clonotype was seen a handful of times. The chain joins TRBV27 to TRBJ2-1; TRBD2 matches 9 bases. This CDR3 comprises 14 residues. Looked up from germline, CDR1 is MNHEY and CDR2 is SMNVEV (reference sequence). Trimming took 2 bases from V and 7 from J; bases not matched to a gene: 3. The CDR3 here is CASSLSGGWNEQFF. The CDR3 coding sequence is TGTGCCAGCAGTTTAAGCGGGGGGTGGAATGAGCAGTTCTTC.

This clonotype was detected only a few times. V and J are TRBV28 and TRBJ2-7; 11 nucleotides match TRBD2. Germline CDR1 and CDR2: MDHEN and SYDVKM. The CDR3 has 16 amino acids. With V trimmed by 5 bases and J by 2 bases, 8 bases remained unmatched. DNA for the CDR3: TGTGCCAGCAGTACCACCCTAGCGGGGGGAACCTACGAGCAGTACTTC. Translating it yields CASSTTLAGGTYEQYF.

The J gene is TRBJ1-2, the V gene TRBV5-5; 9 bases match TRBD1. Per germline, CDR1 SGHKS and CDR2 YYEKEE (reference sequence). With V trimmed by 3 bases and J by 2 bases, 11 bases remained unmatched. There are 17 residues in the CDR3. CDR3 protein: CASSYTGTGTMNYGYTF. The CDR3, as DNA: TGTGCCAGCAGCTATACCGGGACAGGGACCATGAACTATGGCTACACCTTC. The complete variable domain, with remaining parts taken from reference TRBV5-5 and TRBJ1-2, reads DAGVTQSPTHLIKTRGQQVTLRCSPISGHKSVSWYQQVLGQGPQFIFQYYEKEERGRGNFPDRFSARQFPNYSSELNVNALLLGDSALYLCASSYTGTGTMNYGYTFGSGTRLTVV.

The chain uses TRBV29-1 and TRBJ1-1; 10 bases map to TRBD1. Germline V gene sequence: CDR1 SQVTM, CDR2 ANQGSEA. V lost 7 bases to trimming and J lost 3 bases; unmatched junction nucleotides: 17. This CDR3 has 17 residues. The CDR3 sequence: CSGQGALRSGLDTEAFF. DNA of the CDR3: TGCAGCGGACAGGGGGCGCTTCGCTCCGGCTTGGACACTGAAGCTTTCTTT.

In its sample, this clonotype was seen once. This rearrangement joins TRBV9 to TRBJ2-7, with 8 bases lining up with TRBD2. This CDR3 is built from 15 residues. Germline trimming cut 3 bases from V and 11 bases from J; bases unmatched to any gene: 16. Germline assignment: CDR1 SGDLS and CDR2 YYNGEE. The CDR3 loop is CASSDFIGGAGAKYV. The DNA for the CDR3 is TGTGCCAGCAGCGATTTCATAGGCGGAGCGGGGGCGAAGTACGTC.